This T cell receptor (beta chain) was sequenced during a study of shared clonotypes between healthy human individuals. Whole-study results and caveats: Larger estimated richness was generally seen in naive subsets than in memory subsets.

After removal of 2 bases from V and 2 bases from J, the junction contained 15 bases not matched to a gene. The germline V gene has CDR1 ENHRY and CDR2 SYGVKD. CDR3 length: 18 residues. TCRdb's table, derived via immunoSEQ multiplex PCR, lists solely in-frame clones and lacks some. The table has under 1,900,000 clones, approximately 98.5% seen once. Notes on this clone: The antigen remains undetermined.

Sequencing used naive CD4+ T cells sorted from blood. Sample subset: CD45RA+ positively selected. The chain carries TRBV10-3 and TRBJ2-7, with 7 bases identical to TRBD2. The clonotype was recovered from a man aged 25 to 40 in good health. In DNA form, the CDR3 reads TGTGCCATCAGTGAGGGACCGACTAGCCGAAGTACCACCTACGAGCAGTACTTC. This gives the protein CAISEGPTSRSTTYEQYF.